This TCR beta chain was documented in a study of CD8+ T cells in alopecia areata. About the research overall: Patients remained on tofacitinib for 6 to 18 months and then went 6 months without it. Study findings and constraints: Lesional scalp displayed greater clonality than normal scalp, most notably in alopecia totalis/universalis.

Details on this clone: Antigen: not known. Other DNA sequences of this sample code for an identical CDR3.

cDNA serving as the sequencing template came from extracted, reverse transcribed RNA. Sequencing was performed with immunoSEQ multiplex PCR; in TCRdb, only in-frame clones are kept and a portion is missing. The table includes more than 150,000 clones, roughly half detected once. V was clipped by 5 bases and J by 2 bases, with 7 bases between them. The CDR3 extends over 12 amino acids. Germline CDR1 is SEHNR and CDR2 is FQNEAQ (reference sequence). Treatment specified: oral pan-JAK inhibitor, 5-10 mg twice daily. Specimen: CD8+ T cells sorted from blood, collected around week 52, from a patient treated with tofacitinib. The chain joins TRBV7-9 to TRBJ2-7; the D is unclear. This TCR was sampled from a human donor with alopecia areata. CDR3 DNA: TGTGCCAGCAGCCTCGGAACCTACGAGCAGTACTTC. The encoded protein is CASSLGTYEQYF.